This T cell receptor beta chain was sequenced in a study of blood T cell repertoires in COVID-19 (dated by TCRdb to the early 2020s). General notes on the study: Samples from collaborators originated in the United States, Italy and Spain and spanned both the acute and convalescent phases of COVID-19. The material from the prospective study consisted of cDNA or gDNA derived from T cells, B-cell-depleted T cells, or PBMCs. The repertoires were released in a freely available public database meant as a resource for research on the immune response to SARS-CoV-2. Where available, HLA class I and class II types were taken from metadata supplied by the sample provider and were not determined by assay-based typing. The samples were drawn from the first 160 participants of the ongoing ImmuneRACE study and from some 1,300 subjects provided by 6 global collaborators. Deeply sampled blood TCRbeta repertoires from subjects exposed to, actively infected with, or recovered from COVID-19 were included in the dataset. Nearly every sample came with metadata listing a de-identified subject ID, COVID-19 status, age in years and sex. Points the paper makes about the study in general: Clinical and demographic metadata were provided uncurated, with the amount varying by source and participant.

Whole blood was collected in K2EDTA tubes by collaborating institutions according to the institutions' own protocols. For TCRbeta analysis, collaborator samples were shipped as frozen whole blood, as isolated PBMCs, or as DNA extracted from either sample type. Points on this clone: Its recognized antigen is unknown. No much larger clonotype is one base removed from it; base qualities were not supplied.

The immunoSEQ Assay, a bias-controlled multiplex PCR, was used to amplify TCRbeta CDR3 regions from genomic DNA. As for the authors' bioinformatics: The number of nucleated cells in each sample was estimated by amplification of reference gene primers within the assay. To quantify the absolute abundance of each unique TCRbeta CDR3 rearrangement, sequence reads were collapsed and filtered. For each sample, productive Simpson clonality was calculated by taking the square root of Simpson's diversity index across productive rearrangements. TCRdb's version of the immuneACCESS table is confined to in-frame rearrangements and falls short of the full clone set. An unresolved V gene accounts for under half of the shortfall where checked; the remainder is of unknown origin. V, J and clone size are taken as reported in that table, and D and trimming were inferred from the DNA itself. The sample table records some 200,000 clones; around 90% of these occur just once. The ten largest account for 6% of the sample.

V loses 6 bases, J loses 2 bases, and the germline ends lie 14 bases apart. From the germline V gene, CDR1 is SGHVS and CDR2 is FQNEAQ. There are 14 amino acids in the CDR3, from cysteine to phenylalanine inclusive. Only CDR3 DNA remains: 42 bases, in frame from the first base. This chain is built from TRBV7-8 and TRBJ2-7, and the D gene may be TRBD1, 5 bases matching. Sequencing was performed on peripheral blood. This receptor was obtained from a man aged 35 to 55 with active or convalescent COVID-19. The CDR3: CASRKNRITYEQYF. The bases are TGTGCCAGCAGAAAAAACAGGATAACCTACGAGCAGTACTTC.